This T cell receptor beta chain comes out of a study of control samples from healthy donors and cancer patients. Profiling relied on immunoSEQ multiplex PCR, and the TCRdb table lists in-frame clones only, not all of them. Of 150,000 or so clones in the sample, over 90% were seen once. V was clipped by 5 bases and J by 8 bases; unmatched bases: 10. The germline V gene has CDR1 MDHEN and CDR2 SYDVKM. The CDR3 spans 15 residues. This clone was seen a few times. Source material: blood. This sequence joins TRBV28 and TRBJ1-4; TRBD1 agrees at 8 bases. This TCR came from a man in his fifties or sixties in good health. Here the CDR3 reads CASSPLRGLREKLFF. The CDR3 DNA follows: TGTGCCAGCAGTCCCCTCAGGGGGCTACGGGAAAAACTGTTTTTT. The entire variable domain, with the rest obtained from reference TRBV28 and TRBJ1-4, is as follows: DVKVTQSSRYLVKRTGEKVFLECVQDMDHENMFWYRQDPGLGLRLIYFSYDVKMKEKGDIPEGYSVSREKKERFSLILESASTNQTSMYLCASSPLRGLREKLFFGSGTQLSVL.